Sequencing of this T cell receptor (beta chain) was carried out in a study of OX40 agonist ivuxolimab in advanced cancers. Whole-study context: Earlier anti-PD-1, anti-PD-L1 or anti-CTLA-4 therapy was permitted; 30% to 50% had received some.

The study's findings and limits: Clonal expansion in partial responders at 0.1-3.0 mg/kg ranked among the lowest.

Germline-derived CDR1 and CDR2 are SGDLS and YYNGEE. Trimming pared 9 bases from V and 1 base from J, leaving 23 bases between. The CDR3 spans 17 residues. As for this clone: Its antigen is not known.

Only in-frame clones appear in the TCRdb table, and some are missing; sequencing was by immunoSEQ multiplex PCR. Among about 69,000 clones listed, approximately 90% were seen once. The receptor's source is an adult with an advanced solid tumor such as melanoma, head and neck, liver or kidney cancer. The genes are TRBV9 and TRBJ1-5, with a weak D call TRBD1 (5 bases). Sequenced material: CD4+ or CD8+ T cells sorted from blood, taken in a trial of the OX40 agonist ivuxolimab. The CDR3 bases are TGTGCCACCCAAATAGGGGAGGATGGCGACAGCAATCAGCCCCAGCATTTT. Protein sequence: CATQIGEDGDSNQPQHF.